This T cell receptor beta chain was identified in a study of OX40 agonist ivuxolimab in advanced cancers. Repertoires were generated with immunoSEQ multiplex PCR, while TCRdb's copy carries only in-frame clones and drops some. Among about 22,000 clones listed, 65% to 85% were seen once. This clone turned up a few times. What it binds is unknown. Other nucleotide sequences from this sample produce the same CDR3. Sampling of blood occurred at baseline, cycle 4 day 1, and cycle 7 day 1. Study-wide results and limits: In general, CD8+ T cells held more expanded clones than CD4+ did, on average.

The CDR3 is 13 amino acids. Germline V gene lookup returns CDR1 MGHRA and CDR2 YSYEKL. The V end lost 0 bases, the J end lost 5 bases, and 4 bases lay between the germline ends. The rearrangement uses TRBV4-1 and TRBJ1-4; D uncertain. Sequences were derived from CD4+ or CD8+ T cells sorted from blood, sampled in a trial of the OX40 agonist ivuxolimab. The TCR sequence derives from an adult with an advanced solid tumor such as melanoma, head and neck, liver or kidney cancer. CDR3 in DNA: TGCGCCAGCAGCCAAGACCCGAATGAAAAACTGTTTTTT. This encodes CASSQDPNEKLFF.